The 11 T cell receptor beta chains below come from one sample, sequenced in a study of lymphopenia after photon versus proton radiotherapy. Sequenced by immunoSEQ multiplex PCR; TCRdb stores in-frame clones only, minus some. The top ten hold approximately 29% of the sample, which has around 26,000 clones, about 81% seen once. Sequenced material: peripheral blood, taken from a patient treated with photon-based radiotherapy. These receptors all come from a man between 45 and 60 years old with gastric cancer.

This chain uses TRBV5-4 with TRBJ2-3, with TRBD2 matching over 9 bases. J was trimmed by 0 bases and V by 0 bases; bases with no gene match: 2. This CDR3 region has 16 residues. The V gene's germline CDR1 is SGHNT and CDR2 YYREEE (reference sequence). This chain's CDR3 is CASSLGSGGSTDTQYF. CDR3 bases: TGTGCCAGCAGCTTGGGTAGCGGGGGCAGCACAGATACGCAGTATTTT.

The chain is built from TRBV29-1 and TRBJ1-2; D unresolved. In germline, CDR1 is SQVTM, CDR2 ANQGSEA. Trimming removed 4 bases at V and 4 bases at J, with 7 bases between. CDR3 length: 11 residues. The chain's CDR3 is CSVVEAYGYTF. The CDR3 DNA is TGCAGCGTTGTGGAGGCCTATGGCTACACCTTC.

The chain links TRBV19 to TRBJ1-5, with TRBD1 identical over 9 bases. J was trimmed by 7 bases and V by 3 bases; bases with no gene match: 10. CDR1 and CDR2 (germline): LNHDA, SQIVND (reference sequence). The CDR3 spans 16 residues. The CDR3 nucleotides read TGTGCCAGTAGTATTCTCGGCACAGGGGGCTGGCAGCCCCAGCATTTT. It specifies CASSILGTGGWQPQHF.

This clone has just one count. V and J are TRBV6-1 and TRBJ1-2, with D possibly being TRBD1 (5 bases). Germline V gene data show CDR1 as MNHNS and CDR2 as SASEGT. Trimming stripped 9 bases from V and 3 bases from J, with 20 bases between. This CDR3 region has 15 residues. DNA for the CDR3: TGTGCCAGTCGAAGTTGGACGGACACGTACTATGGCTACACCTTC. It codes for CASRSWTDTYYGYTF.

J is TRBJ2-6 and V is TRBV4-2, with 7 nucleotides matching TRBD2. This CDR3 spans 18 amino acids. J was trimmed by 0 bases and V by 4 bases; bases with no gene match: 9. Germline V CDR1 and CDR2: LGHNA, YNFKEQ. CDR3: CASSPTAGPISGANVLTF. CDR3 DNA sequence: TGTGCCAGCAGCCCCACAGCGGGACCGATCTCTGGGGCCAACGTCCTGACTTTC.

The V call is TRBV11-2, the J call TRBJ2-3, with D possibly being TRBD2 (6 bases). The CDR3 consists of 16 residues. In germline, CDR1 is SGHAT, CDR2 FQNNGV. Between the trimmed V and J ends, which lost 0 bases and 4 bases, there was a span of 14 bases. CDR3 amino acids: CASSLDGGYGADTQYF. CDR3 DNA sequence: TGTGCCAGCAGCTTAGATGGGGGGTACGGCGCAGATACGCAGTATTTT.

V gene TRBV19 combines with J gene TRBJ1-1, with D tentatively TRBD1 (5 bases). Between the trimmed V and J ends, which lost 6 bases and 4 bases, there was a span of 15 bases. CDR3 size: 14 residues. In germline, CDR1 is LNHDA, CDR2 SQIVND (reference sequence). The DNA for the CDR3 is TGTGCCAGTAGGGGGGGGATTTGGGCCACTGAAGCTTTCTTT. Translation: CASRGGIWATEAFF.

The chain links TRBV9 to TRBJ1-4; D call uncertain. The CDR3 length is 14 residues. V was shortened by 1 base and J by 4 bases, with 8 bases between the two germline ends. The germline V gene encodes CDR1 SGDLS and CDR2 YYNGEE. The CDR3 protein is CASSVQANNEKLFF. The CDR3 DNA reads TGTGCCAGCAGCGTACAGGCAAATAATGAAAAACTGTTTTTT.

The rearrangement uses TRBV6-5 and TRBJ1-1, with D unclear. The CDR3 contains 13 residues. Looked up from germline, CDR1 is MNHEY and CDR2 is SVGAGI. Trimming stripped 6 bases from V and 2 bases from J, with 10 bases between. The CDR3 reads CASSSDTNTEAFF. The CDR3 DNA reads as TGTGCCAGCAGCTCCGACACAAACACTGAAGCTTTCTTT.

The chain links TRBV5-8 to TRBJ2-1; TRBD1 matches at 9 bases. V shed 4 bases, J shed 7 bases, and the junction held 9 bases outside the gene matches. This CDR3 comprises 15 residues. Germline lookup yields CDR1 SGHTS and CDR2 YDEGEE. In DNA, the CDR3 is TGTGCCAGCAGCCCGGGACAGGGAGGGAGGAATGAGCAGTTCTTC. Protein: CASSPGQGGRNEQFF.

The sample holds one count of this clone. The V gene is TRBV7-2, the J gene TRBJ2-7; unclear D gene. The CDR3 covers 15 residues. CDR1 SGHTA and CDR2 FQGNSA come from the germline V gene. Trimming removed 5 bases at V and 1 base at J, with 15 bases between. This CDR3 is CASSPIVDPSYEQYF. For the CDR3, the DNA is TGTGCCAGCAGCCCCATTGTGGACCCATCCTACGAGCAGTACTTC. Full variable domain (outside the CDR3, taken from reference TRBV7-2 and TRBJ2-7): GAGVSQSPSNKVTEKGKDVELRCDPISGHTALYWYRQSLGQGLEFLIYFQGNSAPDKSGLPSDRFSAERTGGSVSTLTIQRTQQEDSAVYLCASSPIVDPSYEQYFGPGTRLTVT.